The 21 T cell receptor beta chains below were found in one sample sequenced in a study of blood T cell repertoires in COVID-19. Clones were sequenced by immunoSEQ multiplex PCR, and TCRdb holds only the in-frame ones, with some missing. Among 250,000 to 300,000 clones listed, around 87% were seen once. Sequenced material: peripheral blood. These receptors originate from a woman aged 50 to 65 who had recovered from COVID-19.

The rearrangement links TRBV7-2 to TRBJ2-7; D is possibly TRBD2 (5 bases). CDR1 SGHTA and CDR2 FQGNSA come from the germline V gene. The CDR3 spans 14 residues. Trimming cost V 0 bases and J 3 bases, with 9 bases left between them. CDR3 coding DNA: TGTGCCAGCAGCTTAGCCGTACTAGTCTACGAGCAGTACTTC. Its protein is CASSLAVLVYEQYF.

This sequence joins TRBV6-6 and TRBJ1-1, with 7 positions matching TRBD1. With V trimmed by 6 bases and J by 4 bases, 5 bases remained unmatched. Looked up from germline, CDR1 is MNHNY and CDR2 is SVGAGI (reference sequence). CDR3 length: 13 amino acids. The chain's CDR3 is CASRVDRATEAFF. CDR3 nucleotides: TGTGCCAGCAGGGTTGACAGGGCCACTGAAGCTTTCTTT.

The CDR3 sequence is CASSQLGGEQYF. CDR3 in DNA: TGTGCCAGCTCACAGCTCGGGGGAGAGCAGTACTTC. The rearrangement links TRBV18 to TRBJ2-7, with a tentative D call TRBD2 (6 bases). The CDR3 consists of 12 residues. CDR1 is KGHSH and CDR2 is LQKENI in the germline V gene. V lost 4 bases to trimming and J lost 7 bases, with 11 bases between them.

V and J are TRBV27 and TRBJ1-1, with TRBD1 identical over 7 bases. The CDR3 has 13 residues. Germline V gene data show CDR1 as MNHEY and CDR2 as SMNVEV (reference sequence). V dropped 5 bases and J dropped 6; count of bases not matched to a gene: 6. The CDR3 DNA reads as TGTGCCAGCAGTCCCTACAGGGGCGCTGAAGCTTTCTTT. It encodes CASSPYRGAEAFF.

This chain's CDR3 is CASSSLGRSGANVLTF. The CDR3 nucleotides read TGTGCCAGCAGTTCGCTAGGTCGCTCTGGGGCCAACGTCCTGACTTTC. The rearrangement uses TRBV6-2 or TRBV6-3 and TRBJ2-6; D gene ambiguous. With 4 bases removed from V and 0 bases from J, the gap between germline ends came to 10 bases. Per germline, CDR1 MNHEY and CDR2 SVGEGT. CDR3 length equals 16 residues.

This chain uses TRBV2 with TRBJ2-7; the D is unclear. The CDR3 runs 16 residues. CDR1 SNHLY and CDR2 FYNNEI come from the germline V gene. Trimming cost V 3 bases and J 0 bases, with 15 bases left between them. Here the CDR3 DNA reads TGTGCCAGCAGTGAGGTTGACTTTTCTAGCTCCTACGAGCAGTACTTC. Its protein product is CASSEVDFSSSYEQYF.

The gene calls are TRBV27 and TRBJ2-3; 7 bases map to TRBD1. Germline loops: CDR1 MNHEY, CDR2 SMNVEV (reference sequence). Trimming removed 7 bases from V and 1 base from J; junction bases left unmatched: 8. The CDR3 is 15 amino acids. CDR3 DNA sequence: TGTGCCAGCACGCGACAGGGATACGGCACAGATACGCAGTATTTT. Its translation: CASTRQGYGTDTQYF.

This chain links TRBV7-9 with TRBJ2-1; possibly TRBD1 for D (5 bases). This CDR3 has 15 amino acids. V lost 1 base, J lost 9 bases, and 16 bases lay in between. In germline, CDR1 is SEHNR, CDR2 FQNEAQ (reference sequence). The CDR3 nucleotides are TGTGCCAGCAGCTTAGGGTCAGGGTCAGGAAGTGAGCAGTTCTTC. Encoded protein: CASSLGSGSGSEQFF.

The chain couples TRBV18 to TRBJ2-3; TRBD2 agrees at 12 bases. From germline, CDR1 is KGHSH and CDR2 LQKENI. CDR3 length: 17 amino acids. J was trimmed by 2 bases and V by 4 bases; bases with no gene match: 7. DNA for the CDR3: TGTGCCAGCTCACTCAGACTAGCGGGGGCCTCCACAGATACGCAGTATTTT. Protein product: CASSLRLAGASTDTQYF.

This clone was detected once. CDR3 sequence: CASSERGGVAGNTIYF. The CDR3 nucleotides are TGTGCCAGCAGTGAACGGGGAGGAGTAGCGGGAAACACCATATATTTT. This chain links TRBV2 with TRBJ1-3; D remains unclear. V shed 2 bases and J shed 4 bases, with 15 bases lying between them. This CDR3 has 16 residues. Germline V gives CDR1 SNHLY, CDR2 FYNNEI.

Here the CDR3 DNA reads TGTGCCAGCAGCTGGCAGACCTACGAGCAGTACTTC. Translation: CASSWQTYEQYF. The V gene is TRBV7-9, the J gene TRBJ2-7; D is unclear. The ends were cut back, 4 bases at V and 2 bases at J, with 6 bases in the middle. In germline, CDR1 is SEHNR, CDR2 FQNEAQ (reference sequence). This CDR3 region has 12 residues.

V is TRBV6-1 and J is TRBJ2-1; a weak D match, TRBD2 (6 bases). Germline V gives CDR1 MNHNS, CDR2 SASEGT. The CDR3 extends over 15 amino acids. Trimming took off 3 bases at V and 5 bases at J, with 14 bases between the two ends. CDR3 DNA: TGTGCCAGCAGTGATGACGGGAGTCGCAACAATGAGCAGTTCTTC. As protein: CASSDDGSRNNEQFF.

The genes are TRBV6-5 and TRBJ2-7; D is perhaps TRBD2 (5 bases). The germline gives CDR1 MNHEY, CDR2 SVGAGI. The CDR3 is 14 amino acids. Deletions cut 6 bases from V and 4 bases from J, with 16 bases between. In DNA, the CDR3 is TGTGCCAGCAGACACACCGGACGGGAATACGAGCAGTACTTC. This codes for CASRHTGREYEQYF.

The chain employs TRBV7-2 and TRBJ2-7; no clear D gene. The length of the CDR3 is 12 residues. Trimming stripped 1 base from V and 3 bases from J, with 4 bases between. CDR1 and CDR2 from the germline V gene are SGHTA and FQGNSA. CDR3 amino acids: CASSLGDYEQYF. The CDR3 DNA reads TGTGCCAGCAGCTTAGGAGACTACGAGCAGTACTTC.

The CDR3 DNA is TGTGCCATCAGTGAGTCGTTGTCGCGTGGCAATGAGCAGTTCTTC. This encodes CAISESLSRGNEQFF. The rearrangement uses TRBV10-3 and TRBJ2-1, with D uncertain. Germline loops: CDR1 ENHRY, CDR2 SYGVKD. Trimming removed 0 bases at V and 6 bases at J, with 12 bases between. This CDR3 has 15 amino acids.

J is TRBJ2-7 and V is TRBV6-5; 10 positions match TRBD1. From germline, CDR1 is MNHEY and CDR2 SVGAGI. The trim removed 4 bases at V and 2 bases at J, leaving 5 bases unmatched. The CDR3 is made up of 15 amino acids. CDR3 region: CASSSVGTGAYEQYF. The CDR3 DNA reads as TGTGCCAGCAGTTCCGTGGGGACAGGGGCCTACGAGCAGTACTTC.

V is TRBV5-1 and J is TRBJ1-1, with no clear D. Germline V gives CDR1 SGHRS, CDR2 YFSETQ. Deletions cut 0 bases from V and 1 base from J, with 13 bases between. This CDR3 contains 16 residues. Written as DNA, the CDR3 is TGCGCCAGCAGCTTGGAAGAGGTTTCAAGGAACACTGAAGCTTTCTTT. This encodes CASSLEEVSRNTEAFF.

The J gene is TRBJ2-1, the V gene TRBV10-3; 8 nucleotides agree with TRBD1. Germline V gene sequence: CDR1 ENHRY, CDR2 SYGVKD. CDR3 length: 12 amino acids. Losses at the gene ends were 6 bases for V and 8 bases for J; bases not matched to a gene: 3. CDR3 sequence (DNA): TGTGCCATCAGCAAGACAGGGGATGAGCAGTTCTTC. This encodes CAISKTGDEQFF.

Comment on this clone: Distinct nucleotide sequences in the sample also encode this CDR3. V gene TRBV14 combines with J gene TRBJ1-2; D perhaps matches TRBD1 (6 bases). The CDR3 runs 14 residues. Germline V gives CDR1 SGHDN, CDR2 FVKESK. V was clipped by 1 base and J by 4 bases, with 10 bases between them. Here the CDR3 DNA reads TGTGCCAGCAGCCAAGCTGGGGGCGGCTATGGCTACACCTTC. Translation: CASSQAGGGYGYTF.

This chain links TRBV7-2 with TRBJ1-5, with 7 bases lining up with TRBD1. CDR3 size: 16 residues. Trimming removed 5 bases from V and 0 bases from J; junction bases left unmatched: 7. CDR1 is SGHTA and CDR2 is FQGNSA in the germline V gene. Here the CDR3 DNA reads TGTGCCAGCAGCCCGAGGACAGGTTTTAGCAATCAGCCCCAGCATTTT. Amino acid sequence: CASSPRTGFSNQPQHF.

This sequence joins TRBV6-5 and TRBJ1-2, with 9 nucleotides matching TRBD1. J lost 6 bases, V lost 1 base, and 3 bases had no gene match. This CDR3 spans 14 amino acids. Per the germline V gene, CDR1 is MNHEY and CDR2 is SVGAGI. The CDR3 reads CASSYFRDRDGYTF. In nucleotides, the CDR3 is TGTGCCAGCAGTTACTTTCGGGACAGGGATGGCTACACCTTC.